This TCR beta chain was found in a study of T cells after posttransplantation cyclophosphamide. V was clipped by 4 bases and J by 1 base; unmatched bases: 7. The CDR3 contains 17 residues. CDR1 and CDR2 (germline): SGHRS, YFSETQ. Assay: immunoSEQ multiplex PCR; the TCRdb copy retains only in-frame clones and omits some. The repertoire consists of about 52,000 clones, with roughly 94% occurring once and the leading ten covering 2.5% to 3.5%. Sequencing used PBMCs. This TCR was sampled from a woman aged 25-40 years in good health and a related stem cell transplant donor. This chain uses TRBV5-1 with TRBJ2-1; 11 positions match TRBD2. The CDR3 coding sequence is TGCGCCAGCAGCAAGCTAGCGGGGGGCGCATCCTACAATGAGCAGTTCTTC. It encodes CASSKLAGGASYNEQFF.